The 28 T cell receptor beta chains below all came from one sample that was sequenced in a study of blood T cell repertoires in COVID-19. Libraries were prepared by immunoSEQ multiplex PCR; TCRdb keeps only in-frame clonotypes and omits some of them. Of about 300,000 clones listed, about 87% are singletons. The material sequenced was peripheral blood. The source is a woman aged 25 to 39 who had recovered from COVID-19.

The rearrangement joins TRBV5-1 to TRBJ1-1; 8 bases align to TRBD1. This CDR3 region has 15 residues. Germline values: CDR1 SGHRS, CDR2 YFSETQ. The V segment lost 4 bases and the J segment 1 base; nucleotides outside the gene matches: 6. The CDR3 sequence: CASSRTGLANTEAFF. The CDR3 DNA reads TGCGCCAGCAGCAGGACAGGGCTCGCGAACACTGAAGCTTTCTTT.

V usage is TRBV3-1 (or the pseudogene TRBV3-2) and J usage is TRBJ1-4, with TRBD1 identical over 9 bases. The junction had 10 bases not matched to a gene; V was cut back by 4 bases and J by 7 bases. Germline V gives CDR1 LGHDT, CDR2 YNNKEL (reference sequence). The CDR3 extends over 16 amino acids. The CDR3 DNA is TGTGCCAGCAGCCTCCGGGGGATGGACAGGGGTGAAAAACTGTTTTTT. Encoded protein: CASSLRGMDRGEKLFF.

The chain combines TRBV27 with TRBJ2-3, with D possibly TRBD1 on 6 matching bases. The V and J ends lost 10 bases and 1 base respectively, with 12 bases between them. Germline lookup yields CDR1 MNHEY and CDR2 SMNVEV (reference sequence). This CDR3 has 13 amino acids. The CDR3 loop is CATGQFGTDTQYF. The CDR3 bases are TGTGCCACCGGACAGTTCGGCACAGATACGCAGTATTTT.

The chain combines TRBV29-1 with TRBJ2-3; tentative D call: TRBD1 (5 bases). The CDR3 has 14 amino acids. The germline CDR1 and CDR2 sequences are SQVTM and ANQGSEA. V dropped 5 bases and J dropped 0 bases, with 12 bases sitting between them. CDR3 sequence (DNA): TGCAGCGTTAAACGACAGACAAGCACAGATACGCAGTATTTT. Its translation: CSVKRQTSTDTQYF.

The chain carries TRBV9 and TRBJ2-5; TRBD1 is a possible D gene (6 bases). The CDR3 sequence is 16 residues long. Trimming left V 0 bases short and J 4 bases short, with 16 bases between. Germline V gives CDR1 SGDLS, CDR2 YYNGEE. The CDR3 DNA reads TGTGCCAGCAGCGTAGTACCTACAGGGTCAGGAGAGACCCAGTACTTC. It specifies CASSVVPTGSGETQYF. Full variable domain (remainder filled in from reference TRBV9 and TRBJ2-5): DSGVTQTPKHLITATGQRVTLRCSPRSGDLSVYWYQQSLDQGLQFLIQYYNGEERAKGNILERFSAQQFPDLHSELNLSSLELGDSALYFCASSVVPTGSGETQYFGPGTRLLVL.

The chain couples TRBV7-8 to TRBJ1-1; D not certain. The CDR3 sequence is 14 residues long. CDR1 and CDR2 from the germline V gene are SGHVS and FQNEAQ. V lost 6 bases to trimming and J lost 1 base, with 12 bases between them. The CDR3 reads CASSPARRNTEAFF. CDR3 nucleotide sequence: TGTGCCAGCAGTCCAGCTCGGAGGAACACTGAAGCTTTCTTT.

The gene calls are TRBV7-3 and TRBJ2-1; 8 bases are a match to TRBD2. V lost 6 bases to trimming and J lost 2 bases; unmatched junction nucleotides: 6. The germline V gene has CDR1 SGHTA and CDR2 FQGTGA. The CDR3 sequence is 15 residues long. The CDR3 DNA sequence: TGTGCCAGCAGGAAGGCGGGGGGCGCCTACAATGAGCAGTTCTTC. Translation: CASRKAGGAYNEQFF.

This CDR3 reads CASTAAGSNQPQHF. For the CDR3, the DNA is TGTGCCAGTACGGCGGCAGGGAGCAATCAGCCCCAGCATTTT. The V call is TRBV19, the J call TRBJ1-5; a weak D match, TRBD1 (5 bases). Looked up from germline, CDR1 is LNHDA and CDR2 is SQIVND (reference sequence). V lost 7 bases, J lost 1 base, and 11 bases lay in between. The CDR3 covers 14 residues.

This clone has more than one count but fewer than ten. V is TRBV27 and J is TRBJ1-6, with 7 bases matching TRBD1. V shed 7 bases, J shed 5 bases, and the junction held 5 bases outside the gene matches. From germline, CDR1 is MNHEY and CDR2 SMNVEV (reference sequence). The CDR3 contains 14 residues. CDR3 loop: CASNHRGDNSPLHF. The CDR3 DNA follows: TGTGCCAGCAACCACAGGGGTGATAATTCACCCCTCCACTTT.

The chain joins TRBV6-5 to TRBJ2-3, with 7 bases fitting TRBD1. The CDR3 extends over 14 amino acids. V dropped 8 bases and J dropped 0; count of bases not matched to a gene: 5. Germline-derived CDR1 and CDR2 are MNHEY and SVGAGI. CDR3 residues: CASHRDRSTDTQYF. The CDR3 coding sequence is TGTGCCAGCCACCGGGACAGAAGCACAGATACGCAGTATTTT.

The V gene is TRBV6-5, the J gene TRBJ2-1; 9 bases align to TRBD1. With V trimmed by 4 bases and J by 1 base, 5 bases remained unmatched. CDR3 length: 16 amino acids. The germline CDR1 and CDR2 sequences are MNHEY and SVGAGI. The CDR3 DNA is TGTGCCAGCAGTTTTCCGGGACAGGGATCCTACAATGAGCAGTTCTTC. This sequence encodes CASSFPGQGSYNEQFF.

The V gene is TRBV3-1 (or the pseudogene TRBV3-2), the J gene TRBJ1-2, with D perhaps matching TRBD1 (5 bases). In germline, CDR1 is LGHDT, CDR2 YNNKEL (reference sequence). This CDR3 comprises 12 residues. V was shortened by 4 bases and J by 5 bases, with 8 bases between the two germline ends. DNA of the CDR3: TGTGCCAGCAGCCCCGGACATTATGGCTACACCTTC. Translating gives CASSPGHYGYTF.

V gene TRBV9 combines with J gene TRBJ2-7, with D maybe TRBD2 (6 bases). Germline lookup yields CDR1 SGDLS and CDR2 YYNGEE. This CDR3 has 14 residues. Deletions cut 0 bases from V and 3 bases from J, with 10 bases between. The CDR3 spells CASSVGGTYYEQYF. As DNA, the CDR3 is TGTGCCAGCAGCGTAGGCGGGACTTACTACGAGCAGTACTTC.

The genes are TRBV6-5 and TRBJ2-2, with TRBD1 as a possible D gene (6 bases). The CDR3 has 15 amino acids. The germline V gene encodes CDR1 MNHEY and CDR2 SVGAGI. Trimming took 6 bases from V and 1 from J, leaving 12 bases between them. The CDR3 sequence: CASSLSTGNTGELFF. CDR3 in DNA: TGTGCCAGCAGCCTATCGACAGGGAACACCGGGGAGCTGTTTTTT.

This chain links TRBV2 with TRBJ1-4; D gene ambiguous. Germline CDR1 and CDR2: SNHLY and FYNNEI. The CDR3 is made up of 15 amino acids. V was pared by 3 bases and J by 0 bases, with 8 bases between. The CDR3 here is CASSDARATNEKLFF. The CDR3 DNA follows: TGTGCCAGCAGTGACGCTAGAGCAACTAATGAAAAACTGTTTTTT.

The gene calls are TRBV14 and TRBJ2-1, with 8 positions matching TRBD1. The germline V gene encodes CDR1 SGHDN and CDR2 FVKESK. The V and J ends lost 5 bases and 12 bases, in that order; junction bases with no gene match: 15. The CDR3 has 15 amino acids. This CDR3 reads CASSGQGHPIWVQFF. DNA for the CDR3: TGTGCCAGCAGCGGACAGGGTCATCCTATATGGGTGCAGTTCTTC.

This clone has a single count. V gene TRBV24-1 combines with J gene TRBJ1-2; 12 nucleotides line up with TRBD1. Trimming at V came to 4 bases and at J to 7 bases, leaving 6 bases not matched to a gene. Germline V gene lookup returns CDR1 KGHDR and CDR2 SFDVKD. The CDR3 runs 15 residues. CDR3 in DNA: TGTGCCACCAGTGAAAGTGGGACAGGGGGCGGTGGCTACACCTTC. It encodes CATSESGTGGGGYTF.

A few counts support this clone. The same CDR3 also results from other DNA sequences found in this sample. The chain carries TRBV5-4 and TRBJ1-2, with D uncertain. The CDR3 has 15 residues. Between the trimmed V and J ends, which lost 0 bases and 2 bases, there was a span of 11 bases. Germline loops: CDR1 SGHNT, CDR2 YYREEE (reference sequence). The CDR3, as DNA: TGTGCCAGCAGCTTGGCTGGGAGGCCCAACTATGGCTACACCTTC. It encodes CASSLAGRPNYGYTF.

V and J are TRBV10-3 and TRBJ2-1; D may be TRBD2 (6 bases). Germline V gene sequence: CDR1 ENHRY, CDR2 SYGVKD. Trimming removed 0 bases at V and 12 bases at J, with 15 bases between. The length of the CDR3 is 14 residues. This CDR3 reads CAISESTSTRLQFF. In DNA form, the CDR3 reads TGTGCCATCAGTGAGTCAACTAGCACACGTTTGCAGTTCTTC.

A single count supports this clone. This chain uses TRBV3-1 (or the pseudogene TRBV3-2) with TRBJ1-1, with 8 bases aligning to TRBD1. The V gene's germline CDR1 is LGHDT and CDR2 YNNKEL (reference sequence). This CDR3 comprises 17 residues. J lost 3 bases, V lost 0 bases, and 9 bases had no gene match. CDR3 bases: TGTGCCAGCAGCCAAGATATCCCCGGACAGGGAGACACTGAAGCTTTCTTT. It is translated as CASSQDIPGQGDTEAFF.

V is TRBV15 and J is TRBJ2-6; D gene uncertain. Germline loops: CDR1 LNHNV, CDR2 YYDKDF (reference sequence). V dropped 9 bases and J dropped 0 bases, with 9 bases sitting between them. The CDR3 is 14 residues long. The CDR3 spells CATSQNSGANVLTF. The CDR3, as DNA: TGTGCCACGAGCCAGAACTCTGGGGCCAACGTCCTGACTTTC.

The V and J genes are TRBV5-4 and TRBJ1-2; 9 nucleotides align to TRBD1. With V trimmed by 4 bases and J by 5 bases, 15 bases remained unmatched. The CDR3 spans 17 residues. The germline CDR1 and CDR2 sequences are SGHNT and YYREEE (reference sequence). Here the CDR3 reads CASSASGTGTGRYGYTF. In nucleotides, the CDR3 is TGTGCCAGCAGCGCTTCCGGGACAGGGACGGGAAGGTATGGCTACACCTTC.

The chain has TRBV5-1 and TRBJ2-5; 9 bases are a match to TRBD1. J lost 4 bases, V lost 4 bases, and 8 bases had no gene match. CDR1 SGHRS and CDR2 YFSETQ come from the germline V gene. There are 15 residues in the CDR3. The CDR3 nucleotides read TGCGCCAGCAGCAGATTGAGGACAGGGGCAGAGACCCAGTACTTC. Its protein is CASSRLRTGAETQYF.

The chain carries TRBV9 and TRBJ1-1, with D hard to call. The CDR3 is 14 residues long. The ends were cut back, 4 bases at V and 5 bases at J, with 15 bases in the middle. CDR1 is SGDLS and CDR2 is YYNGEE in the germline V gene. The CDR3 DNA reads TGTGCCAGCAGCCCCACCTCAGGTGGGACTGAAGCTTTCTTT. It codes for CASSPTSGGTEAFF.

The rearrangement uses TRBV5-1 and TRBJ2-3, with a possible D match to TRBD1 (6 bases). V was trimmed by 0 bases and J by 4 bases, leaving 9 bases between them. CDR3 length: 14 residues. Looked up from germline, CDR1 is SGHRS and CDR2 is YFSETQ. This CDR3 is CASSLAGTSDTQYF. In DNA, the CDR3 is TGCGCCAGCAGCTTGGCAGGGACATCAGATACGCAGTATTTT.

The CDR3 loop is CASSQERDTQYF. As DNA, the CDR3 is TGCGCCAGCAGCCAAGAGCGGGATACGCAGTATTTT. J is TRBJ2-3 and V is TRBV4-3; D is undetermined. The V and J ends lost 0 bases and 6 bases respectively, with 4 bases between them. The germline V gene encodes CDR1 LGHNA and CDR2 YSLEER. The CDR3 loop spans 12 amino acids.

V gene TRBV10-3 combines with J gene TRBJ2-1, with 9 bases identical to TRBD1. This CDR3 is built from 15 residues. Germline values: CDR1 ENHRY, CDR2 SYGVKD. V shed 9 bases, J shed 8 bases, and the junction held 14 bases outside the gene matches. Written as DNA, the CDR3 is TGTGCCATTGGGACCCTGGCCACAGGGGGCGATGAGCAGTTCTTC. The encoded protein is CAIGTLATGGDEQFF.

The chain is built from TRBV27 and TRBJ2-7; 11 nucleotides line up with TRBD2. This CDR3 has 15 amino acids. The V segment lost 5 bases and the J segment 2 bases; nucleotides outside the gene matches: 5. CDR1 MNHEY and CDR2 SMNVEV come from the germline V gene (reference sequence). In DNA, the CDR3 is TGTGCCAGCAGTACGACACTAGCGGGGGCCTACGAGCAGTACTTC. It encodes CASSTTLAGAYEQYF.